This record concerns one T cell receptor (beta chain) sequence. Its antigen is still unknown. The CDR3 consists of 12 residues. The germline V gene has CDR1 GTSNPN and CDR2 SVGIG (reference sequence). The V gene lost 2 bases and the J gene lost 7 bases, with 11 bases spanning the gap. Generated by immunoSEQ multiplex PCR, the TCRdb table keeps only in-frame clones and is missing some. The profile covers 50,000 to 70,000 clones, with approximately 90% appearing a single time and roughly an eighth taken by the ten largest. This entry belongs to a study of OX40 agonist ivuxolimab in advanced cancers. The study's findings and limits: The antigens recognized by the expanded peripheral T cells, that is their antigen specificity, were not determined.

The sample in question was CD4+ or CD8+ T cells sorted from blood, obtained in a trial of the OX40 agonist ivuxolimab. The chain employs TRBV30 and TRBJ1-2, with D possibly being TRBD1 (5 bases). This TCR was sampled from an adult with an advanced solid tumor such as melanoma, head and neck, liver or kidney cancer. CDR3 loop: CAWSSGQGGYTF. The DNA for the CDR3 is TGTGCCTGGAGTAGTGGGCAGGGTGGCTACACCTTC. The whole variable domain, filled in from reference TRBV30 and TRBJ1-2, reads SQTIHQWPATLVQPVGSPLSLECTVEGTSNPNLYWYRQAAGRGLQLLFYSVGIGQISSEVPQNLSASRPQDRQFILSSKKLLLSDSGFYLCAWSSGQGGYTFGSGTRLTVV.